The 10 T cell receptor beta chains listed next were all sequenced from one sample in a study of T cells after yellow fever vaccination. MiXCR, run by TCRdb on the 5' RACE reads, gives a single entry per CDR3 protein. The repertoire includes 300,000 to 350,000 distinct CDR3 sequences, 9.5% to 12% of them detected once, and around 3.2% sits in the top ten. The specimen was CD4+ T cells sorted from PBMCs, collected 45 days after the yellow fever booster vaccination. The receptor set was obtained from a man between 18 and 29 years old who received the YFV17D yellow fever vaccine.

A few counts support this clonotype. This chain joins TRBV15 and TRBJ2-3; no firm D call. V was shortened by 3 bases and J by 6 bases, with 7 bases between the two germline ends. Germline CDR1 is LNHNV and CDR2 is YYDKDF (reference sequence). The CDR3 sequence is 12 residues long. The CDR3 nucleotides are TGTGCCACCAGCAGCCACTTGGATACGCAGTATTTT. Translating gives CATSSHLDTQYF.

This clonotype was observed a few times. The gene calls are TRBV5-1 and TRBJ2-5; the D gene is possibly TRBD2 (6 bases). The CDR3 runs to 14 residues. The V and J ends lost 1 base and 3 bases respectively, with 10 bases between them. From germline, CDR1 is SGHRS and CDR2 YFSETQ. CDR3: CASSLRPSEETQYF. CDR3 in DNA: TGCGCCAGCAGCTTGAGGCCTAGCGAAGAGACCCAGTACTTC. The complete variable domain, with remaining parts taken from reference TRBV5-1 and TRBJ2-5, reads KAGVTQTPRYLIKTRGQQVTLSCSPISGHRSVSWYQQTPGQGLQFLFEYFSETQRNKGNFPGRFSGRQFSNSRSEMNVSTLELGDSALYLCASSLRPSEETQYFGPGTRLLVL.

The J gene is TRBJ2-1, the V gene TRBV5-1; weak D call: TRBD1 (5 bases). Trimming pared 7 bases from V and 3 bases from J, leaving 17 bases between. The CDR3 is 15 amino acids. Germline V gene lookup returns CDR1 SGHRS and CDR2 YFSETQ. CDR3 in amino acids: CASGMGPLDYNEQFF. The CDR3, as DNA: TGCGCCAGCGGGATGGGGCCCCTTGACTACAATGAGCAGTTCTTC.

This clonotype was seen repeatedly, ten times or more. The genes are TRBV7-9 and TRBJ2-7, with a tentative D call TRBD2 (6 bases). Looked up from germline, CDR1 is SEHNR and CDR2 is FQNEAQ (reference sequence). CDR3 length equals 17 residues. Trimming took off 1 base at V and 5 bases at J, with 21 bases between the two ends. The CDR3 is CASSLGAGRGIKDEQYF. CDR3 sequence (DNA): TGTGCCAGCAGCTTAGGGGCGGGACGGGGAATCAAGGACGAGCAGTACTTC.

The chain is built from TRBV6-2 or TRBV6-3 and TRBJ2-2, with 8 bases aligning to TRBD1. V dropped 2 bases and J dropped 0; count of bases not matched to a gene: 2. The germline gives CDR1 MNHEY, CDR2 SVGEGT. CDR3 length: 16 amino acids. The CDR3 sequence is CASSYAGGANTGELFF. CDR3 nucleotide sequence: TGTGCCAGCAGTTACGCAGGGGGCGCGAACACCGGGGAGCTGTTTTTT.

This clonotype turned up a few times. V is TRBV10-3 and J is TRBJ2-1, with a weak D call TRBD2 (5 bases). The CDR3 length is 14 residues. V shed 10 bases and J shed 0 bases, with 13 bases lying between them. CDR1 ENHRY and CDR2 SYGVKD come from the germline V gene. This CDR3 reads CATSGPSSYNEQFF. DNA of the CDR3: TGTGCCACGAGCGGACCCAGCTCCTACAATGAGCAGTTCTTC.

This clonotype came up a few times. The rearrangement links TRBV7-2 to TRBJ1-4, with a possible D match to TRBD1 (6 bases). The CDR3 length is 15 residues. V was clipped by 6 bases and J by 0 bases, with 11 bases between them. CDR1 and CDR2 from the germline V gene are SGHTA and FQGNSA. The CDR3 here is CASRKQGATNEKLFF. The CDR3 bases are TGTGCCAGCAGAAAACAGGGTGCAACTAATGAAAAACTGTTTTTT.

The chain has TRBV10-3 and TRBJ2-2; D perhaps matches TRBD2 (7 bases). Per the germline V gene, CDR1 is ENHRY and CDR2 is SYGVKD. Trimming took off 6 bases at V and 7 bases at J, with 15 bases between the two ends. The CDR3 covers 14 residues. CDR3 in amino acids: CAIRNREGYGELFF. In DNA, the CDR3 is TGTGCCATCAGAAACAGGGAGGGGTACGGGGAGCTGTTTTTT.

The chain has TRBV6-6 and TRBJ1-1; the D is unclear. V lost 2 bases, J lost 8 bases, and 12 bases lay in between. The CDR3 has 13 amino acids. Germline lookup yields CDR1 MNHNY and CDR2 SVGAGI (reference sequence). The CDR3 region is CASSYEPAVEAFF. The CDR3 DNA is TGTGCCAGCAGTTACGAACCCGCTGTCGAAGCTTTCTTT.

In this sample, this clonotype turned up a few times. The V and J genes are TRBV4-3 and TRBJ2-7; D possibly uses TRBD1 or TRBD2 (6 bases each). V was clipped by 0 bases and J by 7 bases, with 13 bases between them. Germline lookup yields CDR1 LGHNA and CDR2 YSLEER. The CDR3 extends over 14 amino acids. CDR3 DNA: TGCGCCAGCAGCCAAGAAGGGGGGCGGTGGGAGCAGTACGTC. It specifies CASSQEGGRWEQYV.